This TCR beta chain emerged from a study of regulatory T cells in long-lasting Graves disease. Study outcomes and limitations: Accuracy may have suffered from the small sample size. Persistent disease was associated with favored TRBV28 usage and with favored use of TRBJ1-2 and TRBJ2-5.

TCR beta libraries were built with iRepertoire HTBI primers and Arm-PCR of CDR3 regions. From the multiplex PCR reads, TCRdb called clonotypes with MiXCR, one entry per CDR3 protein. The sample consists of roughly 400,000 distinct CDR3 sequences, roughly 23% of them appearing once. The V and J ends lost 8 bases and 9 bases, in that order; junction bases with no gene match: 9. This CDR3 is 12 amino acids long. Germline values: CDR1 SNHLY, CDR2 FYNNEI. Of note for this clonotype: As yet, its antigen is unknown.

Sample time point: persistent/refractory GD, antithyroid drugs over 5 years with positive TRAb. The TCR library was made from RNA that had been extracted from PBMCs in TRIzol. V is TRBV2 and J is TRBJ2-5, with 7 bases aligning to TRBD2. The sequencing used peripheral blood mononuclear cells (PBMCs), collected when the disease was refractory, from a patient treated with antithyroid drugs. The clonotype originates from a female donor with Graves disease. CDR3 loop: CASSGLSNSQYF. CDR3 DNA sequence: TGTGCCAGCTCGGGACTATCAAATTCCCAGTACTTC.